This TCR beta chain was found in a study of blood T cell repertoires in COVID-19. Study context: Researchers got acute and convalescent COVID-19 samples from the United States, Italy and Spain. T cells, B-cell-depleted T cells, or PBMCs provided the cDNA or gDNA that served as material.

This clone appeared once. In the original analysis: Nucleated cell counts were estimated from reference gene primer amplification. The protocol was immunoSEQ multiplex PCR, while the TCRdb copy is restricted to in-frame clones and leaves out a portion. V and J calls and clone size follow that table, whereas D and trimming were derived from the DNA. Among about 300,000 clones listed, roughly 88% were seen once. This CDR3 has 13 amino acids. Looked up from germline, CDR1 is SGHDT and CDR2 is YYEEEE. Trimming took off 4 bases at V and 3 bases at J, with 9 bases between the two ends. The specimen was peripheral blood. The V and J genes are TRBV5-6 and TRBJ2-3; D is perhaps TRBD2 (6 bases). This sequence originates from a man aged 18 to 29 with active or convalescent COVID-19. The CDR3 sequence: CASSGGSTDTQYF. For the CDR3, the DNA is TGTGCCAGCAGCGGGGGGTCTACAGATACGCAGTATTTT.